A selection of T cell receptor beta chains follows, all from one sample in a study of vaccination and CD4 T cells after COVID-19. Their cognate antigens are unknown. TCRdb processed the PCR reads anew with MiXCR; each CDR3 protein has one entry. The sample lists several thousand distinct CDR3 sequences; about 61% were seen once. The specimen was cultured CD4+ T cells from blood, collected after SARS-CoV-2 vaccination. The receptors were gathered from a human donor with COVID-19. Each CDR3 is given with its conserved first and last residue. A D gene is named only where the DNA matches it firmly. Size values are once, few and many counts, or a class for expanded clones, and some rows have none.

TRBD2	TRBJ2-3	TRBV6-1	-	15	TGTGCCAGCAGGTGGACTAGCGGGGGCACAGATACGCAGTATTTT	CASRWTSGGTDTQYF
-	TRBJ1-1	TRBV11-2	-	15	TGTGCCAGCAGCTTAGGTGAGGGGCAGGACACTGAAGCTTTCTTT	CASSLGEGQDTEAFF
-	TRBJ1-5	TRBV10-3	-	13	TGTGCCATCAGAACAGGCTACAATCAGCCCCAGCATTTT	CAIRTGYNQPQHF
TRBD1	TRBJ2-7	TRBV6-1	-	14	TGTGCCACCAACTTGGGGACAGGGACATACGAGCAGTACTTC	CATNLGTGTYEQYF
TRBD1	TRBJ1-5	TRBV12-3/TRBV12-4	-	14	TGTGCCAGCAGCCAGGGACAGGACAATCAGCCCCAGCATTTT	CASSQGQDNQPQHF
-	TRBJ2-3	TRBV19	-	12	TGTGCCAGTAGTGTCGACAGTTATACGCAGTATTTT	CASSVDSYTQYF
TRBD1	TRBJ1-3	TRBV20-1	few	15	TGCAGTGCTCTCGGACAGGCGATTGCCCGGGGCACCATATATTTT	CSALGQAIARGTIYF
-	TRBJ1-2	TRBV5-4	-	14	TGTGCCAGCAGCTATCAACAGGGCGACTATGGCTACACCTTC	CASSYQQGDYGYTF
TRBD1	TRBJ1-6	TRBV4-3	once	17	TGCGCCAGCAGCTTTTTCCTTCCAGGACAGGGAAATTCACCCCTCCACTTT	CASSFFLPGQGNSPLHF
-	TRBJ1-1	TRBV20-1	-	15	TGCAGTGCTAGAAGAGCTACAGGGACGAACACTGAAGCTTTCTTT	CSARRATGTNTEAFF
TRBD1	TRBJ1-5	TRBV20-1	-	13	TGCAGTGCTCTCGGACAGGGCAATCAGCCCCAGCATTTT	CSALGQGNQPQHF
-	TRBJ1-5	TRBV12-3/TRBV12-4	once	13	TGTGCCAGCACCCCAGAGGTCAATCAGCCCCAGCATTTT	CASTPEVNQPQHF
TRBD1	TRBJ2-3	TRBV6-2/TRBV6-3	-	15	TGTGCCAGCAGACCCGGTGGACAGGGAAGATATACGCAGTATTTT	CASRPGGQGRYTQYF
TRBD2	TRBJ2-3	TRBV20-1	-	20	TGCAGTGCTAGAGAGCCGGGACTAGCGGAGAACCTCCTTAGCACAGATACGCAGTATTTT	CSAREPGLAENLLSTDTQYF